The 24 T cell receptor beta chains below were found in one sample sequenced in a study of OX40 agonist ivuxolimab in advanced cancers. TCRdb's copy holds only in-frame clones and misses some; the assay was immunoSEQ multiplex PCR. Of 35,000 to 45,000 clones detected, 86% appear once; the ten largest clones hold 21%. The material was CD4+ or CD8+ T cells sorted from blood, obtained in a trial of the OX40 agonist ivuxolimab. All receptors come from an adult with an advanced solid tumor such as melanoma, head and neck, liver or kidney cancer.

The chain carries TRBV9 and TRBJ1-4; 10 positions agree with TRBD1. V lost 2 bases and J lost 0; bases outside the gene matches: 4. The germline V gene encodes CDR1 SGDLS and CDR2 YYNGEE. This CDR3 has 17 amino acids. The CDR3 DNA is TGTGCCAGCAGCGTTGGGACAGGGGCGACAACTAATGAAAAACTGTTTTTT. This gives the protein CASSVGTGATTNEKLFF.

This chain uses TRBV7-3 with TRBJ2-1; 8 bases align to TRBD2. Germline lookup yields CDR1 SGHTA and CDR2 FQGTGA. V shed 1 base and J 2 bases; nucleotides not matched to a gene: 4. The CDR3 contains 16 residues. Written as DNA, the CDR3 is TGTGCCAGCAGCTTAATCGGGGGGGAGACCTACAATGAGCAGTTCTTC. Its translation is CASSLIGGETYNEQFF.

The chain recombines TRBV5-4 with TRBJ1-4, with unresolved D. V lost 0 bases, J lost 10 bases, and 10 bases lay in between. CDR3 length: 13 residues. Looked up from germline, CDR1 is SGHNT and CDR2 is YYREEE (reference sequence). The CDR3 spells CASSLGGNAKLFF. Written as DNA, the CDR3 is TGTGCCAGCAGCTTGGGAGGGAACGCAAAACTGTTTTTT.

This clone has only a few counts. The chain couples TRBV6-4 to TRBJ1-1; 7 nucleotides match TRBD1. The CDR3 has 13 residues. Germline V gives CDR1 MRHNA, CDR2 SNTAGT. The J segment lost 3 bases and the V segment lost 3 bases, leaving 1 base of the junction unmatched. CDR3 residues: CASSETGYTEAFF. The DNA for the CDR3 is TGTGCCAGCAGTGAGACAGGGTACACTGAAGCTTTCTTT.

In this sample, this clone is hyperexpanded (1% or more). The rearrangement joins TRBV28 to TRBJ2-2, with D possibly being TRBD1 (5 bases). The germline V gene has CDR1 MDHEN and CDR2 SYDVKM. Trimming took off 3 bases at V and 4 bases at J, with 12 bases between the two ends. The CDR3 has 15 amino acids. The CDR3 spells CASSLGTGRTGELFF. The CDR3 DNA reads as TGTGCCAGCAGTTTGGGAACAGGACGCACCGGGGAGCTGTTTTTT.

The rearrangement joins TRBV10-3 to TRBJ2-3; D could derive from TRBD1 or TRBD2 (6 bases each). V was trimmed by 7 bases and J by 5 bases, leaving 19 bases between them. The CDR3 extends over 15 amino acids. Germline assignment: CDR1 ENHRY and CDR2 SYGVKD. CDR3 residues: CAITDGPGALDTQYF. DNA of the CDR3: TGTGCCATCACCGATGGTCCGGGGGCCCTAGATACGCAGTATTTT.

J is TRBJ2-5 and V is TRBV5-6; D remains ambiguous. Per the germline V gene, CDR1 is SGHDT and CDR2 is YYEEEE. Between the trimmed V and J ends, which lost 1 base and 2 bases, there was a span of 9 bases. The CDR3 extends over 14 amino acids. DNA for the CDR3: TGTGCCAGCAGCTTGTGGAGACAACAAGAGACCCAGTACTTC. It translates to CASSLWRQQETQYF.

The rearrangement links TRBV20-1 to TRBJ2-1, with TRBD2 matching over 7 bases. Germline trimming cut 5 bases from V and 9 bases from J; bases unmatched to any gene: 4. This CDR3 comprises 11 residues. Germline-derived CDR1 and CDR2 are DFQATT and SNEGSKA (reference sequence). The CDR3 bases are TGCAGTGCTCCGGGGGGTGGTGAGCAGTTCTTC. This gives the protein CSAPGGGEQFF.

V gene TRBV2 combines with J gene TRBJ2-2, with 12 nucleotides matching TRBD2. With V trimmed by 0 bases and J by 4 bases, 12 bases remained unmatched. The CDR3 length is 20 residues. Per germline, CDR1 SNHLY and CDR2 FYNNEI. CDR3 DNA: TGTGCCAGCAGTGAAGCGCTTATCACTAGCGGGGGGTTGGGCACCGGGGAGCTGTTTTTT. It codes for CASSEALITSGGLGTGELFF.

CDR3 DNA sequence: TGTGCCAGCAGCCCTCCGACAGGGGGCGTGGAGACCCAGTACTTC. It yields the protein CASSPPTGGVETQYF. This chain connects TRBV7-2 to TRBJ2-5; the match to TRBD1 covers 10 bases. The CDR3 covers 15 residues. V shed 5 bases, J shed 5 bases, and the junction held 8 bases outside the gene matches. CDR1 is SGHTA, CDR2 FQGNSA, per germline.

This clone has only a few counts. V is TRBV11-2 and J is TRBJ2-7; no clear D. Deletions cut 5 bases from V and 4 bases from J, with 9 bases between. This CDR3 comprises 12 residues. Germline V gene data show CDR1 as SGHAT and CDR2 as FQNNGV. The CDR3 sequence is CASSLTPYEQYF. DNA of the CDR3: TGTGCCAGCAGCCTAACCCCGTACGAGCAGTACTTC.

The chain uses TRBV11-2 and TRBJ2-5; TRBD2 might be the D (6 bases). V lost 4 bases and J 7 bases, leaving 13 bases between the germline ends. The CDR3 contains 13 residues. CDR1 and CDR2 from the germline V gene are SGHAT and FQNNGV. CDR3 sequence reads: CASSSGDGGTQYF. Written as DNA, the CDR3 is TGTGCCAGCAGCTCCGGGGACGGGGGGACCCAGTACTTC.

The chain employs TRBV27 and TRBJ2-1; possibly TRBD2 for D (6 bases). CDR1 MNHEY and CDR2 SMNVEV come from the germline V gene (reference sequence). CDR3 length equals 14 residues. Trimming removed 3 bases at V and 7 bases at J, with 13 bases between. The CDR3 region is CASSLVGRGNEQFF. The CDR3 nucleotides are TGTGCCAGCAGTTTGGTGGGGCGGGGAAATGAGCAGTTCTTC.

For this clone: At one boundary the junction diverges from the germline segment, which might be a read error. The rearrangement links TRBV4-1 to TRBJ1-2; TRBD1 is a possible D gene (5 bases). Germline V lookup: CDR1 MGHRA, CDR2 YSYEKL. The CDR3 runs 14 residues. CDR3 protein: CASSQADSNYGCTF. In DNA form, the CDR3 reads TGCGCCAGCAGCCAAGCTGACAGCAACTATGGCTGCACCTTC.

Comments on this clone: The junction and the germline gene differ at one end; a read error may be behind it. The V and J genes are TRBV7-3 and TRBJ2-1; the match to TRBD1 covers 8 bases. Germline V gene data show CDR1 as SGHTA and CDR2 as FQGTGA. There are 13 residues in the CDR3. The CDR3 reads CASSFIPGQDSLF. The CDR3 coding sequence is TGTGCCAGCAGCTTTATTCCGGGACAGGACTCTCTCTTC.

This chain links TRBV5-6 with TRBJ2-1; no clear D. Germline V gives CDR1 SGHDT, CDR2 YYEEEE. The V end lost 0 bases, the J end lost 4 bases, and 8 bases lay between the germline ends. The CDR3 length is 14 residues. This CDR3 reads CASSLDSDYNEQFF. The CDR3, as DNA: TGTGCCAGCAGCTTGGACAGCGATTACAATGAGCAGTTCTTC. The variable domain in full, completed from reference TRBV5-6 and TRBJ2-1, reads DAGVTQSPTHLIKTRGQQVTLRCSPKSGHDTVSWYQQALGQGPQFIFQYYEEEERQRGNFPDRFSGHQFPNYSSELNVNALLLGDSALYLCASSLDSDYNEQFFGPGTRLTVL.

The V call is TRBV7-2, the J call TRBJ2-3; a weak D match, TRBD1 (5 bases). Trimming pared 3 bases from V and 7 bases from J, leaving 17 bases between. The length of the CDR3 is 15 residues. CDR1 is SGHTA and CDR2 is FQGNSA in the germline V gene. The CDR3 is CASSFSLGVSNTQYF. DNA for the CDR3: TGTGCCAGCAGCTTCTCTTTAGGGGTGTCAAATACGCAGTATTTT.

The genes are TRBV11-2 and TRBJ1-1; 8 bases line up with TRBD1. This CDR3 has 15 amino acids. The germline CDR1 and CDR2 sequences are SGHAT and FQNNGV. The J segment lost 4 bases and the V segment lost 1 base, leaving 5 bases of the junction unmatched. The DNA of the CDR3 is TGTGCCAGCAGCTTAGGCGGACAGGGCTTCACTGAAGCTTTCTTT. It specifies CASSLGGQGFTEAFF.

V usage is TRBV6-1 and J usage is TRBJ1-4; D remains ambiguous. Per germline, CDR1 MNHNS and CDR2 SASEGT. CDR3 length: 10 amino acids. V was cut by 7 bases and J by 8 bases, with 5 bases left in between. This CDR3 reads CASTGEKLFF. CDR3 sequence (DNA): TGTGCCAGCACAGGAGAAAAACTGTTTTTT.

The rearrangement joins TRBV7-9 to TRBJ2-5, with D unclear. The CDR3 has 13 amino acids. The germline CDR1 and CDR2 sequences are SEHNR and FQNEAQ (reference sequence). Trimming stripped 3 bases from V and 7 bases from J, with 12 bases between. This CDR3 is CASSLSDSVTQYF. The DNA for the CDR3 is TGTGCCAGCAGCTTGTCAGATTCGGTGACCCAGTACTTC.

This clone was observed once. V usage is TRBV6-5 and J usage is TRBJ1-5, with a tentative D call TRBD1 (5 bases). Per the germline V gene, CDR1 is MNHEY and CDR2 is SVGAGI. This CDR3 contains 14 residues. V shed 2 bases and J shed 3 bases, with 8 bases lying between them. The CDR3 nucleotides are TGTGCCAGCAGTTACGGGGCGACCAATCAGCCCCAGCATTTT. This gives the protein CASSYGATNQPQHF.

The chain combines TRBV6-1 with TRBJ2-7; D possibly matches TRBD1 or TRBD2 (5 bases each). V lost 7 bases and J 3 bases, leaving 13 bases between the germline ends. CDR1 is MNHNS and CDR2 is SASEGT in the germline V gene. The CDR3 contains 13 residues. The CDR3 bases are TGTGCCAGCAAAAGGGACGGGTACTACGAGCAGTACTTC. It codes for CASKRDGYYEQYF.

The gene calls are TRBV5-1 and TRBJ1-6, with TRBD1 as a possible D gene (6 bases). V shed 1 base and J shed 13 bases, with 18 bases lying between them. The CDR3 loop spans 15 amino acids. The germline CDR1 and CDR2 sequences are SGHRS and YFSETQ. The CDR3 spells CASSLNRATKDPLHF. The CDR3 coding sequence is TGCGCCAGCAGCTTGAACAGGGCGACGAAGGATCCCCTCCACTTT.

This chain links TRBV5-4 with TRBJ1-1; maybe TRBD1 (5 bases). The germline gives CDR1 SGHNT, CDR2 YYREEE (reference sequence). V was shortened by 4 bases and J by 1 base, with 11 bases between the two germline ends. This CDR3 region has 14 residues. Here the CDR3 reads CASSLKGANTEAFF. CDR3 DNA: TGTGCCAGCAGCCTGAAAGGGGCGAACACTGAAGCTTTCTTT. Based on the CDR3 plus reference TRBV5-4 and TRBJ1-1, the full variable domain is ETGVTQSPTHLIKTRGQQVTLRCSSQSGHNTVSWYQQALGQGPQFIFQYYREEENGRGNFPPRFSGLQFPNYSSELNVNALELDDSALYLCASSLKGANTEAFFGQGTRLTVV.